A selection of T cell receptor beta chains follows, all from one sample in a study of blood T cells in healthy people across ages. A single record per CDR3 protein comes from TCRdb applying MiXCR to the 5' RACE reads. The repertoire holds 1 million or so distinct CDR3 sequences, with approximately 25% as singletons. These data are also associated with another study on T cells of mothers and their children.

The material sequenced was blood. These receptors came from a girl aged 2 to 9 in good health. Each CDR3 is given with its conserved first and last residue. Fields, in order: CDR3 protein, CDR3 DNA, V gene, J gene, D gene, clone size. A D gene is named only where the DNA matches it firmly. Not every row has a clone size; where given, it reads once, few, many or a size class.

CDR3 protein: CASSFILQGMNTEAFF
CDR3 DNA: TGTGCCAGCAGCTTCATATTACAGGGGATGAACACTGAAGCTTTCTTT
V gene: TRBV13
J gene: TRBJ1-1
D gene: TRBD1
clone size: NA

CDR3 protein: CASSTGGTQYF
CDR3 DNA: TGTGCCAGTTCGACGGGCGGGACCCAGTACTTC
V gene: TRBV27
J gene: TRBJ2-5
D gene: NA
clone size: many

CDR3 protein: CASSLGTTWEQYF
CDR3 DNA: TGTGCCAGCAGCCTAGGGACTACCTGGGAGCAGTACTTC
V gene: TRBV7-2
J gene: TRBJ2-7
D gene: TRBD2
clone size: few

CDR3 protein: CASSLVHGLGALGTDTQYF
CDR3 DNA: TGTGCCAGCAGCTTAGTCCACGGATTGGGGGCGTTGGGCACAGATACGCAGTATTTT
V gene: TRBV11-2
J gene: TRBJ2-3
D gene: NA
clone size: few

CDR3 protein: CASKWGNEQFF
CDR3 DNA: TGTGCCAGCAAATGGGGCAATGAGCAGTTCTTC
V gene: TRBV6-2/TRBV6-3
J gene: TRBJ2-1
D gene: NA
clone size: few

CDR3 protein: CASSQEAGASVETQYF
CDR3 DNA: TGCGCCAGCAGCCAAGAGGCAGGGGCGAGTGTTGAGACCCAGTACTTC
V gene: TRBV4-1
J gene: TRBJ2-5
D gene: NA
clone size: NA

CDR3 protein: CASSGRGVGELFF
CDR3 DNA: TGTGCCAGCAGTGGCCGCGGGGTTGGGGAGCTGTTTTTT
V gene: TRBV2
J gene: TRBJ2-2
D gene: NA
clone size: NA

CDR3 protein: CASSGGQGPNTGELFF
CDR3 DNA: TGTGCCAGCAGTGGGGGACAGGGACCGAACACCGGGGAGCTGTTTTTT
V gene: TRBV6-1
J gene: TRBJ2-2
D gene: TRBD1
clone size: few

CDR3 protein: CASRDGWGGDIQYF
CDR3 DNA: TGTGCCAGCAGGGATGGGTGGGGTGGAGACATTCAGTACTTC
V gene: TRBV6-1
J gene: TRBJ2-4
D gene: NA
clone size: NA

CDR3 protein: CSARVPEDTQYF
CDR3 DNA: TGCAGTGCTAGAGTTCCGGAAGATACGCAGTATTTT
V gene: TRBV20-1
J gene: TRBJ2-3
D gene: NA
clone size: few

CDR3 protein: CASSSAISSYNEQFF
CDR3 DNA: TGTGCCAGTTCTAGCGCAATCAGCTCCTACAATGAGCAGTTCTTC
V gene: TRBV7-6
J gene: TRBJ2-1
D gene: NA
clone size: few

CDR3 protein: CASSLGTEKLFF
CDR3 DNA: TGTGCCAGCAGCTTAGGGACAGAAAAACTGTTTTTT
V gene: TRBV7-9
J gene: TRBJ1-4
D gene: NA
clone size: NA

CDR3 protein: CSVGTLVYEQYF
CDR3 DNA: TGCAGCGTCGGGACACTGGTTTACGAGCAGTACTTC
V gene: TRBV29-1
J gene: TRBJ2-7
D gene: NA
clone size: NA

CDR3 protein: CASSEADWVSYNEQFF
CDR3 DNA: TGTGCCAGCAGTGAAGCGGACTGGGTCTCCTACAATGAGCAGTTCTTC
V gene: TRBV6-1
J gene: TRBJ2-1
D gene: NA
clone size: once

CDR3 protein: CASTEAGGPGNEQFF
CDR3 DNA: TGTGCCAGCACCGAAGCGGGAGGGCCGGGGAATGAGCAGTTCTTC
V gene: TRBV7-9
J gene: TRBJ2-1
D gene: TRBD2
clone size: NA

CDR3 protein: CATSDPTGQFGAYEQYF
CDR3 DNA: TGTGCCACCAGTGATCCCACCGGCCAGTTCGGGGCCTACGAGCAGTACTTC
V gene: TRBV24-1
J gene: TRBJ2-7
D gene: NA
clone size: few

CDR3 protein: CATSSLAGGRNEQFF
CDR3 DNA: TGTGCCACCAGTAGTCTAGCGGGAGGTCGCAATGAGCAGTTCTTC
V gene: TRBV24-1
J gene: TRBJ2-1
D gene: TRBD2
clone size: NA

CDR3 protein: CASSWSREDGYTF
CDR3 DNA: TGCGCCAGCAGCTGGTCCAGGGAGGATGGCTACACCTTC
V gene: TRBV5-1
J gene: TRBJ1-2
D gene: NA
clone size: few

CDR3 protein: CASSFVGQNYEQYF
CDR3 DNA: TGTGCCAGCAGCTTCGTGGGACAAAACTACGAGCAGTACTTC
V gene: TRBV7-2
J gene: TRBJ2-7
D gene: NA
clone size: NA

CDR3 protein: CASSWKAAGAPWETQYF
CDR3 DNA: TGCGCCAGCAGCTGGAAGGCAGCGGGGGCACCCTGGGAGACCCAGTACTTC
V gene: TRBV5-1
J gene: TRBJ2-5
D gene: TRBD2
clone size: NA

CDR3 protein: CASSFEGLETQYF
CDR3 DNA: TGTGCCAGCAGTTTTGAGGGATTGGAGACCCAGTACTTC
V gene: TRBV12-3/TRBV12-4
J gene: TRBJ2-5
D gene: NA
clone size: few

CDR3 protein: CASRRGGIASKNIQYF
CDR3 DNA: TGTGCCAGCAGAAGGGGGGGGATTGCGTCCAAAAACATTCAGTACTTC
V gene: TRBV6-1
J gene: TRBJ2-4
D gene: NA
clone size: few

CDR3 protein: CASSLTGVDYEQYF
CDR3 DNA: TGTGCCAGCAGCTTGACAGGGGTGGACTACGAGCAGTACTTC
V gene: TRBV11-3
J gene: TRBJ2-7
D gene: TRBD1
clone size: NA

CDR3 protein: CASREPGNTEAFF
CDR3 DNA: TGTGCCAGCAGGGAGCCGGGGAACACTGAAGCTTTCTTT
V gene: TRBV12-3/TRBV12-4
J gene: TRBJ1-1
D gene: NA
clone size: few

CDR3 protein: CASSVTITGDTQYF
CDR3 DNA: TGTGCCAGCAGTGTAACTATCACAGGCGATACGCAGTATTTT
V gene: TRBV28
J gene: TRBJ2-3
D gene: NA
clone size: NA